This is a list of T cell receptor beta chains from one sample in a study of cytomegalovirus exposure and HLA in healthy donors. TCRdb's table, derived via immunoSEQ multiplex PCR, lists solely in-frame clones and lacks some. The sample includes approximately 150,000 clones, approximately 80% of them seen just once. The material sequenced was PBMCs. These receptors originate from a middle-aged woman in good health and CMV-seropositive. Both conserved end residues are part of each CDR3. The D gene is left open where the match is weak. For some rows the clone size is stated as once, few or many, or as a class when expanded; others skip it.

V,D,size,J,CDR3,DNA
TRBV11-2,TRBD1,.,TRBJ1-1,CASSLGQGLTEAFF,TGTGCCAGCAGCTTAGGACAGGGGCTCACTGAAGCTTTCTTT
TRBV18,.,.,TRBJ2-5,CASSLTGETQYF,TGTGCCAGCTCGTTGACTGGAGAGACCCAGTACTTC
TRBV5-1,TRBD2,.,TRBJ2-2,CASTGGSYANTGELFF,TGCGCCAGCACGGGGGGGTCATATGCGAACACCGGGGAGCTGTTTTTT
TRBV23-1,TRBD1,few,TRBJ1-1,CASSPSRDRERGPEAFF,TGCGCCAGCAGTCCGTCCCGGGACAGGGAAAGGGGCCCTGAAGCTTTCTTT
TRBV10-3,.,.,TRBJ2-2,CAISDTPGVLFF,TGTGCCATCAGTGATACTCCAGGGGTGCTGTTTTTT
TRBV7-2,.,.,TRBJ1-3,CASSPAQGTSGNTIYF,TGTGCCAGCAGCCCGGCCCAGGGAACCTCTGGAAACACCATATATTTT
TRBV28,.,.,TRBJ2-7,CASQARSYEQYF,TGTGCCAGCCAGGCAAGGTCCTACGAGCAGTACTTC
TRBV5-4,TRBD1,few,TRBJ1-4,CASSHVQGGEEEKLFF,TGTGCCAGCAGCCACGTACAGGGGGGCGAGGAGGAAAAACTGTTTTTT
TRBV6-1,TRBD2,.,TRBJ2-4,CASGRGVGENIQYF,TGTGCCAGCGGGCGGGGGGTCGGAGAAAACATTCAGTACTTC
TRBV2,TRBD1,.,TRBJ1-2,CASRDRWGRYGYTF,TGTGCCAGCAGGGACAGGTGGGGCAGATATGGCTACACCTTC
TRBV29-1,TRBD2,.,TRBJ2-1,CSVEGLAGGPGYNEQFF,TGCAGCGTTGAGGGCCTAGCGGGAGGGCCGGGGTACAATGAGCAGTTCTTC